These 14 T cell receptor beta chains were all obtained from the same sample, sequenced in a study of pediatric ulcerative colitis. Only in-frame clones appear in the TCRdb table, and some are missing; sequencing was by immunoSEQ multiplex PCR. The data contain 55,000 to 80,000 clones, 75% to 85% of them singletons. Sequencing input: blood. Receptor source: a boy aged 5-17 years with moderate ulcerative colitis.

CDR3 sequence (DNA): TGTGCCACCAGCAGAGATCAACTAGCGGGCCTTAGCTCCTACAATGAGCAGTTCTTC. Translating it yields CATSRDQLAGLSSYNEQFF. The chain has TRBV15 and TRBJ2-1; 9 nucleotides line up with TRBD2. The CDR3 consists of 19 residues. V dropped 0 bases and J dropped 0; count of bases not matched to a gene: 9. Germline CDR1 and CDR2: LNHNV and YYDKDF (reference sequence).

This rearrangement joins TRBV2 to TRBJ2-5; D may be TRBD2 (6 bases). The CDR3 is 13 amino acids. Germline CDR1 SNHLY, CDR2 FYNNEI. Between the trimmed V and J ends, which lost 8 bases and 1 base, there was a span of 11 bases. CDR3 loop: CASGGLFQETQYF. The CDR3 DNA is TGTGCCAGCGGAGGGCTATTCCAAGAGACCCAGTACTTC.

The chain uses TRBV7-9 and TRBJ2-7, with TRBD2 as a possible D gene (5 bases). Trimming removed 3 bases at V and 5 bases at J, with 14 bases between. This CDR3 contains 14 residues. Per germline, CDR1 SEHNR and CDR2 FQNEAQ (reference sequence). As DNA, the CDR3 is TGTGCCAGCAGCTTGGAGGTGGGAACCGACGAGCAGTACTTC. As protein: CASSLEVGTDEQYF.

The V call is TRBV30, the J call TRBJ2-2; possible D gene TRBD2, 6 bases. Trimming shortened V by 0 bases and J by 4 bases, and 9 bases separated the two germline ends. This CDR3 contains 14 residues. From germline, CDR1 is GTSNPN and CDR2 SVGIG (reference sequence). Here the CDR3 DNA reads TGTGCCTGGAGTGTGACTAGACGCACCGGGGAGCTGTTTTTT. Its protein product is CAWSVTRRTGELFF.

This clone was observed a few times. The chain uses TRBV7-3 and TRBJ1-1; perhaps TRBD1 as D (5 bases). This CDR3 is built from 12 residues. CDR1 and CDR2 (germline): SGHTA, FQGTGA. V was pared by 6 bases and J by 11 bases, with 16 bases between. CDR3 DNA sequence: TGTGCCAGCAGTCAGGGCGCGTCGATTGCTTTCTTT. It encodes CASSQGASIAFF. Using reference TRBV7-3 and TRBJ1-1 for the parts outside the CDR3, the full variable domain is GAGVSQTPSNKVTEKGKYVELRCDPISGHTALYWYRQSLGQGPEFLIYFQGTGAADDSGLPNDRFFAVRPEGSVSTLKIQRTERGDSAVYLCASSQGASIAFFGQGTRLTVV.

The chain carries TRBV5-6 and TRBJ1-2, with D perhaps TRBD1 (6 bases). V lost 7 bases and J 4 bases, leaving 14 bases between the germline ends. The CDR3 runs 13 residues. Per the germline V gene, CDR1 is SGHDT and CDR2 is YYEEEE. This CDR3 is CASQGTSGYGYTF. The CDR3 region has the DNA TGTGCCAGCCAGGGGACTTCGGGCTATGGCTACACCTTC.

This clone showed up just a few times. The CDR3 reads CSVGQNSELFF. DNA for the CDR3: TGCAGTGTTGGACAGAACAGTGAACTGTTTTTT. The chain is built from TRBV20-1 and TRBJ1-4; maybe TRBD1 (6 bases). V lost 7 bases to trimming and J lost 12 bases, with 15 bases between them. CDR1 is DFQATT, CDR2 SNEGSKA, per germline (reference sequence). The CDR3 spans 11 residues.

This chain links TRBV5-4 with TRBJ2-5; D tentatively reads TRBD1 or TRBD2 (6 bases each). CDR1 and CDR2 (germline): SGHNT, YYREEE (reference sequence). There are 13 residues in the CDR3. Trimming took off 3 bases at V and 4 bases at J, with 10 bases between the two ends. CDR3 sequence reads: CASSSGGGETQYF. For the CDR3, the DNA is TGTGCCAGCAGCTCCGGAGGGGGAGAGACCCAGTACTTC.

CDR3 bases: TGTGCCAGCAGCCAAGTCTCCGGGACAGGGGGCACTGAAGCTTTCTTT. Encoded protein: CASSQVSGTGGTEAFF. The chain recombines TRBV4-2 with TRBJ1-1, with 11 bases matching TRBD1. The J segment lost 4 bases and the V segment lost 1 base, leaving 5 bases of the junction unmatched. This CDR3 spans 16 amino acids. The germline V gene encodes CDR1 LGHNA and CDR2 YNFKEQ.

There are a few counts of this clone. This chain links TRBV6-1 with TRBJ2-7; D is perhaps TRBD1 (6 bases). Germline values: CDR1 MNHNS, CDR2 SASEGT. V was cut by 2 bases and J by 0 bases, with 11 bases left in between. The CDR3 runs to 15 residues. CDR3 nucleotide sequence: TGTGCCAGCAGTGAACCAGGGGCGAGCTCCTACGAGCAGTACTTC. Residues: CASSEPGASSYEQYF.

This clone was picked up one time. The chain joins TRBV5-4 to TRBJ2-5; 7 bases fit TRBD1. The CDR3 length is 15 residues. V was pared by 6 bases and J by 4 bases, with 12 bases of the junction left unmatched. Germline lookup yields CDR1 SGHNT and CDR2 YYREEE (reference sequence). The CDR3 bases are TGTGCCAGCACCAAACGACAGGGTCTGGGAGAGACCCAGTACTTC. This encodes CASTKRQGLGETQYF. The whole variable domain, filled in from reference TRBV5-4 and TRBJ2-5, reads ETGVTQSPTHLIKTRGQQVTLRCSSQSGHNTVSWYQQALGQGPQFIFQYYREEENGRGNFPPRFSGLQFPNYSSELNVNALELDDSALYLCASTKRQGLGETQYFGPGTRLLVL.

The chain's CDR3 is CVRSSRDRVYEQYF. The CDR3 DNA sequence: TGTGTCAGAAGCTCCCGGGACAGGGTTTACGAGCAGTACTTC. The chain carries TRBV7-5 and TRBJ2-7; TRBD1, the table's D call, was not compared with the DNA. TRBV7-5 is a documented pseudogene. The CDR3 length is 14 residues.

This clone came up once. This chain uses TRBV29-1 with TRBJ2-1, with TRBD2 matching 9 bases. The CDR3 spans 18 residues. J was trimmed by 5 bases and V by 7 bases; bases with no gene match: 21. Per the germline V gene, CDR1 is SQVTM and CDR2 is ANQGSEA. This CDR3 reads CSALRRRRASGENNEQFF. CDR3 coding DNA: TGCAGCGCGCTACGTCGGCGGCGGGCTAGCGGGGAGAACAATGAGCAGTTCTTC.

This chain connects TRBV5-6 to TRBJ1-1, with TRBD1 identical over 11 bases. The CDR3 runs to 15 residues. Losses at the gene ends were 4 bases for V and 5 bases for J; bases not matched to a gene: 7. CDR1 and CDR2 (germline): SGHDT, YYEEEE. In DNA form, the CDR3 reads TGTGCCAGCAGCGGACAGGGGGCCGTGTGGACTGAAGCTTTCTTT. Its protein product is CASSGQGAVWTEAFF. Filled out from reference TRBV5-6 and TRBJ1-1, the complete variable domain reads DAGVTQSPTHLIKTRGQQVTLRCSPKSGHDTVSWYQQALGQGPQFIFQYYEEEERQRGNFPDRFSGHQFPNYSSELNVNALLLGDSALYLCASSGQGAVWTEAFFGQGTRLTVV.